The 29 T cell receptor beta chains presented below share a single source sample, sequenced in a study of blood T cell repertoires in COVID-19. This table comes from immunoSEQ multiplex PCR, and its TCRdb copy is limited to in-frame clones, with some not included. Altogether about 260,000 clones are present, over 75% being singletons, with the ten largest covering approximately 9%. Sequenced: peripheral blood. The receptors were gathered from a human donor in a cohort sampled during active COVID-19.

The gene calls are TRBV2 and TRBJ1-2; 7 nucleotides agree with TRBD1. The length of the CDR3 is 14 residues. J lost 4 bases, V lost 5 bases, and 7 bases had no gene match. Per the germline V gene, CDR1 is SNHLY and CDR2 is FYNNEI. CDR3 protein: CASSLRQGGYGYTF. CDR3 nucleotide sequence: TGTGCCAGCAGTCTACGACAGGGCGGCTATGGCTACACCTTC.

CDR3 loop: CASSGGVREYGYTF. The CDR3, as DNA: TGTGCCAGCTCCGGGGGGGTCAGGGAGTATGGCTACACCTTC. The chain joins TRBV7-9 to TRBJ1-2; tentatively, D is TRBD1 (5 bases). Trimming shortened V by 8 bases and J by 5 bases, and 18 bases separated the two germline ends. This CDR3 is 14 amino acids long. Per the germline V gene, CDR1 is SEHNR and CDR2 is FQNEAQ (reference sequence).

V is TRBV7-2 and J is TRBJ2-1; possible D gene TRBD1, 6 bases. CDR1 is SGHTA and CDR2 is FQGNSA in the germline V gene. Trimming removed 2 bases from V and 0 bases from J, with 8 bases in between. This CDR3 spans 15 amino acids. DNA for the CDR3: TGTGCCAGCAGCTTATCCAGGGGCTCCTACAATGAGCAGTTCTTC. Translating gives CASSLSRGSYNEQFF.

This clone appeared a single time. The gene calls are TRBV4-1 and TRBJ2-1; maybe TRBD2 (6 bases). The CDR3 contains 14 residues. Germline CDR1 MGHRA, CDR2 YSYEKL. Trimming took off 4 bases at V and 6 bases at J, with 13 bases between the two ends. As DNA, the CDR3 is TGCGCCAGCAGCCTAATGGGACTTATCAATGAGCAGTTCTTC. This sequence encodes CASSLMGLINEQFF.

The chain carries TRBV18 and TRBJ2-3; tentatively, D is TRBD1 (6 bases). The CDR3 is 16 amino acids. The V and J ends lost 3 bases and 6 bases respectively, with 19 bases between them. CDR1 is KGHSH, CDR2 LQKENI, per germline. CDR3 DNA sequence: TGTGCCAGCTCACCTACAGGGTCCCCACTGGTGGATACGCAGTATTTT. This codes for CASSPTGSPLVDTQYF.

V and J are TRBV11-2 and TRBJ2-5, with 10 bases fitting TRBD1. V gave up 1 base and J gave up 7 bases; unmatched junction bases: 0. Germline V gene lookup returns CDR1 SGHAT and CDR2 FQNNGV. CDR3 length: 13 amino acids. As DNA, the CDR3 is TGTGCCAGCAGCTTAGGACAGGGGGCGACCCAGTACTTC. It codes for CASSLGQGATQYF.

The gene calls are TRBV7-9 and TRBJ2-1; TRBD1 agrees at 7 bases. The CDR3 consists of 13 residues. Germline V CDR1 and CDR2: SEHNR, FQNEAQ (reference sequence). Germline trimming cut 5 bases from V and 7 bases from J; bases unmatched to any gene: 5. CDR3 bases: TGTGCCAGCAGCCCAGACAGGGTTAATGAGCAGTTCTTC. This gives the protein CASSPDRVNEQFF.

This sequence joins TRBV19 and TRBJ1-2, with D hard to call. The CDR3 spans 12 residues. The V end lost 8 bases, the J end lost 8 bases, and 15 bases lay between the germline ends. Looked up from germline, CDR1 is LNHDA and CDR2 is SQIVND (reference sequence). The DNA of the CDR3 is TGTGCCAGTGGGCCCATTTCCTGGGGCTACACCTTC. Amino acid sequence: CASGPISWGYTF.

The gene calls are TRBV5-1 and TRBJ1-1; D is undetermined. Trimming took 4 bases from V and 3 from J, leaving 19 bases between them. CDR1 and CDR2 from the germline V gene are SGHRS and YFSETQ. This CDR3 has 16 amino acids. The DNA of the CDR3 is TGCGCCAGCAGCAGAAGTGGGCAGGTCGAAGACACTGAAGCTTTCTTT. This encodes CASSRSGQVEDTEAFF.

The rearrangement links TRBV28 to TRBJ1-2; D is unclear. V lost 7 bases to trimming and J lost 1 base, with 10 bases between them. This CDR3 spans 13 amino acids. CDR1 and CDR2 (germline): MDHEN, SYDVKM. The CDR3 loop reads CASTQLINYGYTF. Written as DNA, the CDR3 is TGTGCCAGCACCCAACTAATTAACTATGGCTACACCTTC.

The V gene is TRBV10-3, the J gene TRBJ1-5, with 7 bases fitting TRBD1. The ends lost 0 bases at V and 2 bases at J; junction bases unmatched: 7. Germline values: CDR1 ENHRY, CDR2 SYGVKD. This CDR3 is built from 17 residues. DNA for the CDR3: TGTGCCATCAGTGAGTCAGGGTTAGGGGGCGGCAATCAGCCCCAGCATTTT. As protein: CAISESGLGGGNQPQHF.

J is TRBJ2-2 and V is TRBV7-3, with TRBD2 as a possible D gene (6 bases). Germline CDR1 and CDR2: SGHTA and FQGTGA. The CDR3 extends over 16 amino acids. Trimming cost V 0 bases and J 6 bases, with 14 bases left between them. The CDR3 DNA follows: TGTGCCAGCAGCTTAACCCCCGGGACTTGGGCCGGGGAGCTGTTTTTT. Its protein is CASSLTPGTWAGELFF.

The V call is TRBV5-8, the J call TRBJ1-2; no definite D call. The ends were cut back, 1 base at V and 5 bases at J, with 3 bases in the middle. Germline lookup yields CDR1 SGHTS and CDR2 YDEGEE. The CDR3 contains 11 residues. The CDR3 reads CASSLIYGYTF. The CDR3 DNA follows: TGTGCCAGCAGCTTGATATATGGCTACACCTTC.

This clone was seen just once. The chain carries TRBV3-1 (or the pseudogene TRBV3-2) and TRBJ2-7, with 9 bases matching TRBD1. CDR1 is LGHDT, CDR2 YNNKEL, per germline (reference sequence). The CDR3 is made up of 14 amino acids. V was pared by 2 bases and J by 7 bases, with 6 bases of the junction left unmatched. The CDR3 sequence: CASSQPGQGREQYF. The DNA of the CDR3 is TGTGCCAGCAGCCAACCGGGACAGGGTCGGGAGCAGTACTTC.

Concerning this clone: Other nucleotide sequences in the sample specify the same CDR3. V is TRBV3-1 (or the pseudogene TRBV3-2) and J is TRBJ2-7; 8 bases agree with TRBD2. The CDR3 length is 14 residues. CDR1 is LGHDT, CDR2 YNNKEL, per germline (reference sequence). The V segment lost 3 bases and the J segment 0 bases; nucleotides outside the gene matches: 1. CDR3 region: CASSQGTSSYEQYF. In nucleotides, the CDR3 is TGTGCCAGCAGCCAGGGGACTAGCTCCTACGAGCAGTACTTC.

The CDR3 spells CASSPRGGASGYTF. As DNA, the CDR3 is TGTGCCAGTAGTCCGAGGGGAGGGGCGTCCGGCTACACCTTC. The chain links TRBV19 to TRBJ1-2; perhaps TRBD1 as D (5 bases). The CDR3 loop spans 14 amino acids. The germline V gene encodes CDR1 LNHDA and CDR2 SQIVND (reference sequence). The germline V and J ends were trimmed by 5 bases and 8 bases, with 18 bases remaining between them.

The chain carries TRBV19 and TRBJ1-3; weak D call: TRBD1 (6 bases). Per the germline V gene, CDR1 is LNHDA and CDR2 is SQIVND (reference sequence). V was shortened by 4 bases and J by 0 bases, with 10 bases between the two germline ends. This CDR3 has 15 amino acids. CDR3 in DNA: TGTGCCAGTAGTACTGACAGGTTCTCTGGAAACACCATATATTTT. It specifies CASSTDRFSGNTIYF. The full variable domain, its missing parts supplied by reference TRBV19 and TRBJ1-3, is DGGITQSPKYLFRKEGQNVTLSCEQNLNHDAMYWYRQDPGQGLRLIYYSQIVNDFQKGDIAEGYSVSREKKESFPLTVTSAQKNPTAFYLCASSTDRFSGNTIYFGEGSWLTVV.

This clone has more than one count but fewer than ten. The chain is built from TRBV12-3 or TRBV12-4 and TRBJ1-1; D might be TRBD1 (6 bases). The CDR3 has 13 residues. Trimming pared 7 bases from V and 10 bases from J, leaving 19 bases between. CDR3 DNA sequence: TGTGCCAGCAACCTTGGGACACCCGACGGAGCTTTCTTT. Translating gives CASNLGTPDGAFF.

The genes are TRBV7-2 and TRBJ2-1; 11 nucleotides match TRBD2. The CDR3 spans 16 residues. The germline gives CDR1 SGHTA, CDR2 FQGNSA. V shed 5 bases, J shed 0 bases, and the junction held 3 bases outside the gene matches. CDR3 sequence reads: CASSPSGGSSYNEQFF. The CDR3 nucleotides are TGTGCCAGCAGCCCTAGCGGGGGGAGCTCCTACAATGAGCAGTTCTTC.

V and J are TRBV9 and TRBJ2-1, with a possible D match to TRBD2 (6 bases). The CDR3 spans 16 residues. V lost 3 bases to trimming and J lost 0 bases, with 13 bases between them. The germline V gene encodes CDR1 SGDLS and CDR2 YYNGEE. CDR3 amino acids: CASSAHAGYSYNEQFF. The CDR3 DNA reads as TGTGCCAGCAGCGCCCACGCGGGGTACTCCTACAATGAGCAGTTCTTC.

V is TRBV19 and J is TRBJ2-7; D unresolved. The ends were cut back, 4 bases at V and 1 base at J, with 11 bases in the middle. Germline lookup yields CDR1 LNHDA and CDR2 SQIVND (reference sequence). The CDR3 runs 14 residues. The CDR3: CASSTRLSSYEQYF. CDR3 coding DNA: TGTGCCAGTAGTACAAGACTGTCATCCTACGAGCAGTACTTC. The whole variable domain, remainder taken from reference TRBV19 and TRBJ2-7, is DGGITQSPKYLFRKEGQNVTLSCEQNLNHDAMYWYRQDPGQGLRLIYYSQIVNDFQKGDIAEGYSVSREKKESFPLTVTSAQKNPTAFYLCASSTRLSSYEQYFGPGTRLTVT.

The chain recombines TRBV20-1 with TRBJ1-1; 7 bases agree with TRBD1. Germline CDR1 and CDR2: DFQATT and SNEGSKA (reference sequence). CDR3 size: 11 residues. Germline trimming cut 6 bases from V and 11 bases from J; bases unmatched to any gene: 9. Here the CDR3 reads CSAHDRVNAFF. The DNA for the CDR3 is TGCAGTGCGCACGACAGGGTGAATGCTTTCTTT.

The chain couples TRBV7-8 to TRBJ1-1; TRBD1 matches at 10 bases. The CDR3 covers 15 residues. Looked up from germline, CDR1 is SGHVS and CDR2 is FQNEAQ. Trimming cost V 6 bases and J 6 bases; bases outside gene matches: 10. CDR3 region: CASRPPGQGKPEAFF. The CDR3 nucleotides read TGTGCCAGCAGACCCCCGGGACAGGGGAAGCCTGAAGCTTTCTTT.

V is TRBV4-3 and J is TRBJ2-5, with 9 nucleotides matching TRBD1. The CDR3 runs 18 residues. Germline-derived CDR1 and CDR2 are LGHNA and YSLEER. The V segment lost 0 bases and the J segment 0 bases; nucleotides outside the gene matches: 8. CDR3: CASSQEVRGTGHQETQYF. CDR3 nucleotide sequence: TGCGCCAGCAGCCAAGAAGTCAGGGGGACAGGGCACCAAGAGACCCAGTACTTC.

This chain links TRBV7-8 with TRBJ1-1; a possible D gene is TRBD1 (6 bases). CDR3 length: 17 amino acids. Between the trimmed V and J ends, which lost 0 bases and 5 bases, there was a span of 19 bases. CDR1 and CDR2 (germline): SGHVS, FQNEAQ. The CDR3 sequence is CASSLALDRPQDTEAFF. In DNA, the CDR3 is TGTGCCAGCAGCTTAGCGTTAGACAGGCCTCAAGATACTGAAGCTTTCTTT.

V and J are TRBV6-1 and TRBJ1-5; no reliable D call. Between the trimmed V and J ends, which lost 1 base and 3 bases, there was a span of 7 bases. CDR1 MNHNS and CDR2 SASEGT come from the germline V gene. This CDR3 contains 14 residues. CDR3 residues: CASSEVTVNQPQHF. In nucleotides, the CDR3 is TGTGCCAGCAGTGAAGTTACAGTCAATCAGCCCCAGCATTTT.

The chain combines TRBV27 with TRBJ2-5, with TRBD2 matching over 8 bases. The germline V gene encodes CDR1 MNHEY and CDR2 SMNVEV (reference sequence). The length of the CDR3 is 20 residues. The junction had 17 bases not matched to a gene; V was cut back by 0 bases and J by 2 bases. In DNA form, the CDR3 reads TGTGCCAGCAGTTTATCGGTCAGCGCCGGGGCCGGGGGGGTGCAAGAGACCCAGTACTTC. Translation gives CASSLSVSAGAGGVQETQYF.

The chain is built from TRBV21-1 and TRBJ1-1; the tabulated D call, TRBD1, remains unverified against the DNA. TRBV21-1 represents a pseudogene. The CDR3 length is 16 residues. The CDR3 DNA reads TGTGCCAGCAGCAAAGAGGGGACAGCGCCGAACACTGAAGCTTTCTTT. Encoded protein: CASSKEGTAPNTEAFF.

The genes are TRBV19 and TRBJ2-5, with 9 bases matching TRBD2. The CDR3 contains 17 residues. The V gene's germline CDR1 is LNHDA and CDR2 SQIVND (reference sequence). V was clipped by 6 bases and J by 5 bases; unmatched bases: 16. The CDR3 DNA follows: TGTGCCAGTAGGAAAACTAGCGGGCGGGGCTCGTGGGAGACCCAGTACTTC. Amino acids: CASRKTSGRGSWETQYF.